Described below is a single T cell receptor beta chain sequence and its context. Germline V CDR1 and CDR2: SGHRS, YFSETQ. V lost 3 bases and J lost 6, with 16 bases in between. The CDR3 loop spans 14 amino acids. Profiled with immunoSEQ multiplex PCR; TCRdb holds only in-frame clones, not every one. In the table there are tens of thousands of clones, around 87% of which are singletons. The sample belongs to a study of OX40 agonist ivuxolimab in advanced cancers. Patients were ineligible given autoimmune disease history or systemic immunosuppression. The receptor comes from an adult with an advanced solid tumor such as melanoma, head and neck, liver or kidney cancer. The chain is built from TRBV5-1 and TRBJ2-7, with TRBD1 as a possible D gene (5 bases). This sample comprised CD4+ or CD8+ T cells sorted from blood, obtained in a trial of the OX40 agonist ivuxolimab. CDR3 protein: CASSSGQYSGEQYF. The DNA for the CDR3 is TGCGCCAGCAGCTCCGGACAATACTCGGGCGAGCAGTACTTC.